This is a list of T cell receptor beta chains from one sample in a study of cytomegalovirus exposure and HLA in healthy donors. This table comes from immunoSEQ multiplex PCR, and its TCRdb copy is limited to in-frame clones, with some not included. The sample holds about 160,000 clones; 75% to 90% are singletons and the top ten take almost 2%. The sequencing sample was made of PBMCs. These receptors were taken from a woman aged 18-30 years in good health and CMV-seronegative. Each CDR3 is given with its conserved first and last residue. D genes are given only for firm matches. Some rows have no size entry. The others give once, few or many, or a class for an expanded clone.

CDR3nt: TGTGCCAGCAGCCAAGTTAGCGGGGGTGGAAGTGGGGAGCTGTTTTTT; CDR3aa: CASSQVSGGGSGELFF; abundance: NA; v_gene: TRBV4-2; d_gene: TRBD2; j_gene: TRBJ2-2
CDR3nt: TGTGCCAGTAGCTCTATTAGCGGGAGCACCGGGGAGCTGTTTTTT; CDR3aa: CASSSISGSTGELFF; abundance: few; v_gene: TRBV19; d_gene: TRBD2; j_gene: TRBJ2-2
CDR3nt: TGTGCCAGCAGCAGGGGGCTCCATGAAGCTTTCTTT; CDR3aa: CASSRGLHEAFF; abundance: few; v_gene: TRBV6-5; d_gene: TRBD1; j_gene: TRBJ1-1
CDR3nt: TGTTCCAGCAGCCCCGTAACAGGGAAATTTGGCTACACCTTC; CDR3aa: CSSSPVTGKFGYTF; abundance: NA; v_gene: TRBV7-9; d_gene: NA; j_gene: TRBJ1-2
CDR3nt: TGCGCCAGCAGATCTCCCGGTTCCTACAATGAGCAGTTCTTC; CDR3aa: CASRSPGSYNEQFF; abundance: NA; v_gene: TRBV10-2; d_gene: NA; j_gene: TRBJ2-1
CDR3nt: TGTGCCACCAGCAGAGATACAGGACTAGCCTCCTACGAGCAGTACTTC; CDR3aa: CATSRDTGLASYEQYF; abundance: NA; v_gene: TRBV15; d_gene: TRBD2; j_gene: TRBJ2-7
CDR3nt: TGTGCCAGCAGCTTTGCGGGACTATTCCAAGAGACCCAGTACTTC; CDR3aa: CASSFAGLFQETQYF; abundance: NA; v_gene: TRBV7-9; d_gene: TRBD2; j_gene: TRBJ2-5
CDR3nt: TGTGCCAGCAGCCAAGGCCCAGCGGGGGCGAGCTCCTACAATGAGCAGTTCTTC; CDR3aa: CASSQGPAGASSYNEQFF; abundance: NA; v_gene: TRBV4-2; d_gene: TRBD2; j_gene: TRBJ2-1
CDR3nt: TGTGCCAGCGCCGAGGTTTTAGCCAAAAACATTCAGTACTTC; CDR3aa: CASAEVLAKNIQYF; abundance: once; v_gene: TRBV27; d_gene: NA; j_gene: TRBJ2-4
CDR3nt: TGCGCCAGCAGCTTGGAGGACATTCAAGAGACCCAGTACTTC; CDR3aa: CASSLEDIQETQYF; abundance: once; v_gene: TRBV5-1; d_gene: NA; j_gene: TRBJ2-5